A selection of T cell receptor beta chains follows, all from one sample in a study of CD8+CD57+ T cells in acquired aplastic anemia. In TCRdb, the reads were re-called with MiXCR into one record per CDR3 protein. The top ten clones hold 1.1% of a sample with roughly 150,000 distinct CDR3 sequences, 35% to 55% of them seen once. Sequencing input: sorted CD4+, CD8+, or CD8+CD57+ T cells (not recorded which) from PBMCs. The receptors were sampled from a human donor in good health. Both conserved end residues are part of each CDR3. Fields, in order: clone size, V gene, J gene, D gene, CDR3 protein, CDR3 DNA. The D gene is left open where the match is weak. Not all rows give a size; the values are once, few, many and, for expanded clones, a class.

clone size: NA
V gene: TRBV11-2
J gene: TRBJ1-3
D gene: NA
CDR3 protein: CASSFSSPAGPGNTIYF
CDR3 DNA: TGTGCCAGCAGCTTTAGTTCTCCCGCGGGGCCTGGAAACACCATATATTTT

clone size: many
V gene: TRBV7-7
J gene: TRBJ2-3
D gene: NA
CDR3 protein: CASSLASRTDTQYF
CDR3 DNA: TGTGCTAGCAGCTTAGCTAGCAGAACAGATACGCAGTATTTT

clone size: NA
V gene: TRBV29-1
J gene: TRBJ1-2
D gene: NA
CDR3 protein: CSVDRSYGYTF
CDR3 DNA: TGCAGCGTTGATAGGTCCTATGGCTACACCTTC

clone size: many
V gene: TRBV29-1
J gene: TRBJ1-1
D gene: NA
CDR3 protein: CSVDDTEAFF
CDR3 DNA: TGCAGCGTTGATGACACTGAAGCTTTCTTT

clone size: many
V gene: TRBV6-1
J gene: TRBJ1-2
D gene: TRBD1
CDR3 protein: CASTPTGSYGYTF
CDR3 DNA: TGTGCCAGCACCCCGACAGGGTCTTATGGCTACACCTTC

clone size: NA
V gene: TRBV19
J gene: TRBJ2-3
D gene: TRBD1
CDR3 protein: CASRRDRAITDTQYF
CDR3 DNA: TGTGCCAGTAGAAGGGACAGGGCTATCACAGATACGCAGTATTTT

clone size: NA
V gene: TRBV20-1
J gene: TRBJ2-7
D gene: TRBD1
CDR3 protein: CRTRQGPTYEQYF
CDR3 DNA: TGCAGGACACGACAGGGACCGACCTACGAGCAGTACTTC

clone size: many
V gene: TRBV3-1
J gene: TRBJ2-7
D gene: NA
CDR3 protein: CASSREGNYEQYF
CDR3 DNA: TGTGCCAGCAGCCGTGAAGGGAACTACGAGCAGTACTTC

clone size: NA
V gene: TRBV10-3
J gene: TRBJ1-3
D gene: NA
CDR3 protein: CATKLRGGTIYF
CDR3 DNA: TGTGCCACCAAGCTCCGAGGGGGCACCATATATTTT

clone size: many
V gene: TRBV12-3/TRBV12-4
J gene: TRBJ2-1
D gene: NA
CDR3 protein: CASSPGTNEQFF
CDR3 DNA: TGTGCCAGCAGTCCGGGGACCAATGAGCAGTTCTTC

clone size: many
V gene: TRBV19
J gene: TRBJ2-3
D gene: NA
CDR3 protein: CASSEFVTQYF
CDR3 DNA: TGTGCCAGTAGTGAGTTTGTTACGCAGTATTTT

clone size: many
V gene: TRBV15
J gene: TRBJ1-5
D gene: NA
CDR3 protein: CATSRDWGTIYSNQPQHF
CDR3 DNA: TGTGCCACCAGCAGAGACTGGGGGACAATTTATAGCAATCAGCCCCAGCATTTT

clone size: NA
V gene: TRBV10-3
J gene: TRBJ2-2
D gene: NA
CDR3 protein: CAIKGTDTSNTGELFF
CDR3 DNA: TGTGCCATCAAGGGGACCGATACTTCGAACACCGGGGAGCTGTTTTTT

clone size: NA
V gene: TRBV28
J gene: TRBJ2-5
D gene: NA
CDR3 protein: CASSFVGIETQYF
CDR3 DNA: TGTGCCAGCAGTTTCGTAGGGATAGAGACCCAGTACTTC

clone size: many
V gene: TRBV9
J gene: TRBJ1-1
D gene: NA
CDR3 protein: CASSVGPGRDTEAFF
CDR3 DNA: TGTGCCAGCAGCGTAGGTCCAGGGCGGGACACTGAAGCTTTCTTT

clone size: NA
V gene: TRBV4-3
J gene: TRBJ2-1
D gene: TRBD1
CDR3 protein: CASSQDPDRAYNEQFF
CDR3 DNA: TGCGCCAGCAGCCAAGATCCTGACAGGGCCTACAATGAGCAGTTCTTC

clone size: few
V gene: TRBV10-3
J gene: TRBJ2-3
D gene: TRBD2
CDR3 protein: CAISEVASGVTDTQYF
CDR3 DNA: TGTGCCATCAGTGAGGTGGCTAGCGGGGTCACAGATACGCAGTATTTT

clone size: many
V gene: TRBV6-1
J gene: TRBJ1-5
D gene: TRBD1
CDR3 protein: CASRAGGVHQPQHF
CDR3 DNA: TGTGCCAGCAGAGCAGGGGGCGTCCATCAGCCCCAGCATTTT

clone size: many
V gene: TRBV9
J gene: TRBJ2-1
D gene: NA
CDR3 protein: CASSVAWGARAEQFF
CDR3 DNA: TGTGCCAGCAGCGTAGCCTGGGGGGCCCGGGCTGAGCAGTTCTTC

clone size: NA
V gene: TRBV24-1
J gene: TRBJ2-2
D gene: NA
CDR3 protein: CATSDQGRQGTGELFF
CDR3 DNA: TGTGCCACCAGTGATCAAGGCAGGCAGGGGACCGGGGAGCTGTTTTTT

clone size: NA
V gene: TRBV7-9
J gene: TRBJ1-3
D gene: NA
CDR3 protein: CASSPAQGNTIYF
CDR3 DNA: TGCGCCAGCAGCCCTGCCCAGGGGAACACCATATATTTT

clone size: NA
V gene: TRBV28
J gene: TRBJ2-7
D gene: TRBD2
CDR3 protein: CACTSPGTSGMNEQYF
CDR3 DNA: TGTGCCTGCACCAGTCCCGGGACTAGCGGGATGAACGAGCAGTACTTC

clone size: many
V gene: TRBV6-1
J gene: TRBJ2-7
D gene: NA
CDR3 protein: CASSTGTEQYF
CDR3 DNA: TGTGCCAGCAGTACAGGGACCGAGCAGTACTTC

clone size: NA
V gene: TRBV10-3
J gene: TRBJ1-4
D gene: NA
CDR3 protein: CAISDRGTNEKLFF
CDR3 DNA: TGTGCCATCAGTGACAGGGGCACTAATGAAAAACTGTTTTTT

clone size: many
V gene: TRBV12-3/TRBV12-4
J gene: TRBJ2-3
D gene: TRBD2
CDR3 protein: CASSLVSGGHTQYF
CDR3 DNA: TGTGCCAGCAGTTTAGTCTCGGGAGGGCATACGCAGTATTTT

clone size: NA
V gene: TRBV7-8
J gene: TRBJ2-1
D gene: NA
CDR3 protein: CASSPGHNEQFF
CDR3 DNA: TGTGCCAGCAGCCCAGGACACAATGAGCAGTTCTTC

clone size: many
V gene: TRBV9
J gene: TRBJ1-3
D gene: TRBD1
CDR3 protein: CASSVGDSRNTIYF
CDR3 DNA: TGTGCCAGCAGCGTTGGGGACAGCCGAAACACCATATATTTT

clone size: NA
V gene: TRBV25-1
J gene: TRBJ2-1
D gene: NA
CDR3 protein: CASSPRALQGEQFF
CDR3 DNA: TGTGCCAGCAGCCCGAGAGCCTTACAAGGGGAGCAGTTCTTC

clone size: NA
V gene: TRBV7-9
J gene: TRBJ1-2
D gene: TRBD1
CDR3 protein: CASSLARTGDGYTF
CDR3 DNA: TGTGCCAGCAGCTTAGCCCGGACAGGCGATGGCTACACCTTC

clone size: few
V gene: TRBV6-1
J gene: TRBJ1-5
D gene: NA
CDR3 protein: CASSEVRGIGDQPQHF
CDR3 DNA: TGTGCCAGCAGTGAAGTGAGGGGAATTGGGGATCAGCCCCAGCATTTT

clone size: many
V gene: TRBV12-3/TRBV12-4
J gene: TRBJ2-5
D gene: NA
CDR3 protein: CASTWTAPQETQYF
CDR3 DNA: TGTGCCAGCACCTGGACAGCGCCCCAAGAGACCCAGTACTTC

clone size: NA
V gene: TRBV28
J gene: TRBJ2-3
D gene: NA
CDR3 protein: CASSLPTVPQYF
CDR3 DNA: TGTGCCAGCAGTTTACCGACTGTGCCGCAGTATTTT

clone size: many
V gene: TRBV5-1
J gene: TRBJ1-6
D gene: NA
CDR3 protein: CASTQGGFSPLHF
CDR3 DNA: TGCGCCAGCACCCAAGGGGGTTTTTCACCCCTCCACTTT

clone size: NA
V gene: TRBV29-1
J gene: TRBJ2-2
D gene: NA
CDR3 protein: CSAEVLAYTGELFF
CDR3 DNA: TGCAGCGCCGAGGTACTGGCGTACACCGGGGAGCTGTTTTTT

clone size: NA
V gene: TRBV7-8
J gene: TRBJ1-4
D gene: NA
CDR3 protein: CASSRRVEATNEKLFF
CDR3 DNA: TGTGCCAGCAGCAGACGTGTGGAAGCAACTAATGAAAAACTGTTTTTT

clone size: many
V gene: TRBV12-3/TRBV12-4
J gene: TRBJ1-5
D gene: NA
CDR3 protein: CASAFFRGNQPQHF
CDR3 DNA: TGTGCCAGCGCCTTTTTCCGGGGCAATCAGCCCCAGCATTTT

clone size: few
V gene: TRBV6-6
J gene: TRBJ2-7
D gene: NA
CDR3 protein: CASSYSTELKYEQYF
CDR3 DNA: TGTGCCAGCAGTTACTCGACAGAACTGAAATACGAGCAGTACTTC